This T cell receptor (beta chain) was recorded in a study of T-cell memory formation after mild COVID-19. After 5'RACE with constant-segment primers, TCR alpha and TCR beta cDNA libraries carrying sample barcodes and UMIs were obtained. A single record per CDR3 protein comes from TCRdb applying MiXCR to the 5' RACE reads. The sample yields some 260,000 distinct CDR3 sequences, around 17% seen once. V was cut by 1 base and J by 0 bases, with 15 bases left in between. The CDR3 consists of 17 residues. Germline assignment: CDR1 SGHTA and CDR2 FQGNSA. Findings of the study overall: Memory cells collected pre-infection included some clones that later responded, suggesting cross-reactive memory joined. Largely, contracting CD4+ clones fell within CM and EM, and contracting CD8+ clones within EMRA. Among clones peaking at day 37 in the second wave, SARS-CoV-2 specificity remained unconfirmed.

Regarding this clonotype: The antigen is unknown.

The clonotype was recovered from a young man who had mild COVID-19 (a few samples of this study predate the infection). Cell type and time point are not known. The gene calls are TRBV7-2 and TRBJ1-1, with a possible D match to TRBD1 (5 bases). What was sequenced was PBMCs or a T cell subset sorted from them (not recorded which). This CDR3 is CASSLGAGSYMNTEAFF. As DNA, the CDR3 is TGTGCCAGCAGCTTAGGAGCAGGGAGCTACATGAACACTGAAGCTTTCTTT. The full variable domain, its missing parts supplied by reference TRBV7-2 and TRBJ1-1, is GAGVSQSPSNKVTEKGKDVELRCDPISGHTALYWYRQSLGQGLEFLIYFQGNSAPDKSGLPSDRFSAERTGGSVSTLTIQRTQQEDSAVYLCASSLGAGSYMNTEAFFGQGTRLTVV.